Here is one T cell receptor beta chain with its context. Its specificity is not known. The sample belongs to a study of cytomegalovirus exposure and HLA in healthy donors. Study-wide results and limits: Per a later analysis, about 15,000 TCR beta sequences showed association with HLA alleles at 0.05 false discovery rate. Exclusion as indistinguishable affected some V segments, including TRBV6-2 and TRBV6-3.

J was trimmed by 7 bases and V by 4 bases; bases with no gene match: 9. The germline gives CDR1 SGDLS, CDR2 YYNGEE. The CDR3 sequence is 15 residues long. PCR primers comprised 60 Vbeta and 13 Jbeta primers. Here immunoSEQ multiplex PCR was the method, and the copy in TCRdb shows in-frame clones only, minus some. The sample's table shows about 160,000 clones. Sequencing was done on a sample of PBMCs. This chain joins TRBV9 and TRBJ2-2; 8 bases are shared with TRBD1. The origin of this receptor is a woman aged 55 to 70 in good health and CMV-seronegative. The CDR3 DNA is TGTGCCAGCAGCAACGGACAGGGTTGGGTCGGGGAGCTGTTTTTT. Its protein product is CASSNGQGWVGELFF.